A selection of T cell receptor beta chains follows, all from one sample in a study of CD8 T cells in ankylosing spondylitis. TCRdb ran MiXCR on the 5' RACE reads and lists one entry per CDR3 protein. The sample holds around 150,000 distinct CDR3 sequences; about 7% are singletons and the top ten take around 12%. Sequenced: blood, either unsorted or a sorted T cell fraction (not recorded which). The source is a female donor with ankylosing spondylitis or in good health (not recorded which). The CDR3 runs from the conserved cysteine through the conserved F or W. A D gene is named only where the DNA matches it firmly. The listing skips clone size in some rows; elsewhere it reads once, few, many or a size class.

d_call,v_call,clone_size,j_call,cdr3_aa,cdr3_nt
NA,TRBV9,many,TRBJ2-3,CASSVEGYSTDTQYF,TGTGCCAGCAGCGTAGAGGGGTATAGCACAGATACGCAGTATTTT
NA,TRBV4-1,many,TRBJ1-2,CASRRRGAVYGYTF,TGCGCCAGCAGAAGGAGAGGGGCAGTTTATGGCTACACCTTC
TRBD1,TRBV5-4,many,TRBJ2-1,CASSRTGLGDEQFF,TGTGCCAGCAGCAGGACAGGTTTGGGCGATGAGCAGTTCTTC
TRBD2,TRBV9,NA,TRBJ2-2,CASSVTSGGGGELFF,TGTGCCAGCAGCGTGACTAGCGGGGGAGGCGGGGAGCTGTTTTTT
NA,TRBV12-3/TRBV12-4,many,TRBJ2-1,CASSLFWDPRGNEQFF,TGTGCCAGCAGTTTGTTTTGGGACCCCAGGGGTAATGAGCAGTTCTTC
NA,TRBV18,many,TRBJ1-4,CASSPPTDKLFF,TGTGCCAGCTCACCACCAACAGACAAACTGTTTTTT
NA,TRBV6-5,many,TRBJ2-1,CASSSPGSPLGNEQFF,TGTGCCAGCAGTTCTCCGGGGTCACCCCTCGGGAATGAGCAGTTCTTC
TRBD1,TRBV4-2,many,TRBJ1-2,CASSQGQGAVYGYTF,TGTGCCAGCAGCCAAGGGCAGGGGGCAGTATATGGCTACACCTTC
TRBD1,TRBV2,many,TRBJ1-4,CASKQGRNEKLFF,TGTGCCAGCAAACAGGGGAGAAACGAAAAACTGTTTTTT
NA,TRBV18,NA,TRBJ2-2,CASSPGPGSGTGELFF,TGTGCCAGCTCACCCGGCCCCGGCAGTGGCACCGGGGAGCTGTTTTTT
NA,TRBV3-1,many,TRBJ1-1,CASSQGVPGNTEAFF,TGTGCCAGCAGCCAAGGAGTGCCAGGGAACACTGAAGCTTTCTTT
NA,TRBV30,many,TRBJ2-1,CAWKRFKILPRQFF,TGTGCCTGGAAAAGATTTAAAATCCTCCCCCGGCAGTTCTTC
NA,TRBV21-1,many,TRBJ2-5,CASSSLAGQETQYF,TGTGCCAGCAGCAGCCTAGCGGGACAAGAGACCCAGTACTTC
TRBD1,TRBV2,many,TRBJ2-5,CASSTRQGSAQETQYF,TGTGCCAGCAGCACAAGACAGGGGAGCGCTCAAGAGACCCAGTACTTC
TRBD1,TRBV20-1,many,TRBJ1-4,CSAPTGEATNEKLFF,TGCAGTGCTCCGACAGGGGAGGCAACTAATGAAAAACTGTTTTTT
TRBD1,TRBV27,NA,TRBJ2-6,CASSPLLITGAGANVLTF,TGTGCCAGCAGTCCACTCCTGATTACAGGGGCTGGGGCCAACGTCCTGACTTTC
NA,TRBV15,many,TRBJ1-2,CATSRDVASYYGYTF,TGTGCCACCAGCAGAGACGTTGCCTCATACTATGGCTACACCTTC
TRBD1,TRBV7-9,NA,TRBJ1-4,CASSTIATGGLREKLFF,TGTGCCAGCAGCACGATCGCAACAGGGGGACTAAGGGAAAAACTGTTTTTT
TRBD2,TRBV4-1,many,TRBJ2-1,CASSQTPGLAGSYNEQFF,TGCGCCAGCAGCCAAACCCCGGGACTAGCGGGGTCCTACAATGAGCAGTTCTTC
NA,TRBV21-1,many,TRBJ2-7,CASARTAASYEQYF,TGTGCCAGCGCCAGGACGGCGGCCTCCTACGAGCAGTACTTC
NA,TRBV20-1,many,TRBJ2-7,CSGLKAYEQYF,TGCAGTGGGTTGAAAGCCTACGAGCAGTACTTC
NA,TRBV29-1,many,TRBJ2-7,CSVQLGLQGSYEQYF,TGCAGCGTTCAGTTGGGACTTCAGGGGAGCTACGAGCAGTACTTC